The present T cell receptor beta chain was sequenced within a study of shared clonotypes between healthy human individuals. About the research overall: A few men and a couple of women, aged 18 to 49, were donors.

The germline CDR1 and CDR2 sequences are SGHTS and YDEGEE. The CDR3 length is 12 residues. Trimming took 0 bases from V and 4 from J, leaving 3 bases between them. At deep level, the assay was performed. Source study methods: Quality scores were absent from the junction-only immunoSEQ sequences, so filtering differed. The protocol was immunoSEQ multiplex PCR, while the TCRdb copy is restricted to in-frame clones and leaves out a portion. That table gives V, J and clone size, and the DNA gave D and trimming. Among around 2.1 million clones listed, 90% to 95% were seen once. This clone appeared a single time. A far larger clone differs by one base, so this is likely a read error. It was CD45RO-negative cells, positively selected for CCR7, that made up naive CD8 cells, with terminally differentiated effector memory CD45RA+ cells excluded.

The sequence was collected from a man between 18 and 29 years old in good health. Some clones in this sample may be carry-over from other donors' samples. Sequenced material: naive CD8+ T cells from PBMCs. J is TRBJ2-3 and V is TRBV5-8; D not resolved. Here the CDR3 reads CASSLEADTQYF. CDR3 sequence (DNA): TGTGCCAGCAGCTTGGAGGCAGATACGCAGTATTTT.